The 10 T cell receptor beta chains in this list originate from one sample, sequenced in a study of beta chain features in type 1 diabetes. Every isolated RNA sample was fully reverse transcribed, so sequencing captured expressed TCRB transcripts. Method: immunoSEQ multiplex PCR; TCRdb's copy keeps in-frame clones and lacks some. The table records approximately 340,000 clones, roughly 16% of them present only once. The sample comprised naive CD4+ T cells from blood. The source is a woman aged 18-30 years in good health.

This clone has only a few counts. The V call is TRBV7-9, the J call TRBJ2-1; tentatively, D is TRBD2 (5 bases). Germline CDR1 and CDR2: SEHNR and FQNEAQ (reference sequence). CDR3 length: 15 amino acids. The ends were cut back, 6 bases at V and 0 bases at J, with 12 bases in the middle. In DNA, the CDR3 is TGTGCCAGCAGTCGAAGCGGAAGCTCCTACAATGAGCAGTTCTTC. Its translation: CASSRSGSSYNEQFF.

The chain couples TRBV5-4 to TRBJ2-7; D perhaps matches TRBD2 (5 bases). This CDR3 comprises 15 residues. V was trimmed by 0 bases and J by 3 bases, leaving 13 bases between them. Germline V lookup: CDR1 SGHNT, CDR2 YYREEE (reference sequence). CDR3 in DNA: TGTGCCAGCAGCTTGGGAACACGGGGAGTCTACGAGCAGTACTTC. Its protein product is CASSLGTRGVYEQYF.

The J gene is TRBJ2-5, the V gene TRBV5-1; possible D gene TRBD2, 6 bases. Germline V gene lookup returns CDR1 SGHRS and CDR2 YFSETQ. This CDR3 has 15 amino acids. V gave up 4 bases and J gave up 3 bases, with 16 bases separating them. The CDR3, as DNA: TGCGCCAGCAGCCGGGCCCCTAGCGTAAAAGAGACCCAGTACTTC. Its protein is CASSRAPSVKETQYF.

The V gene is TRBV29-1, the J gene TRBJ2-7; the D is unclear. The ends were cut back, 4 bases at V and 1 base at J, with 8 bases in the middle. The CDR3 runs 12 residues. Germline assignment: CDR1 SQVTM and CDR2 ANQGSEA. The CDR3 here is CSVGTPSYEQYF. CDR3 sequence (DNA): TGCAGCGTTGGTACACCATCCTACGAGCAGTACTTC.

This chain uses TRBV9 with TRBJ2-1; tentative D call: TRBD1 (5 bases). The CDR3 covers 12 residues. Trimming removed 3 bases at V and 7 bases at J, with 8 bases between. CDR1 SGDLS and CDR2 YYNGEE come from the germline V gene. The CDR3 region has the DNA TGTGCCAGCAGCGGACAGTTTAATGAGCAGTTCTTC. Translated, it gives CASSGQFNEQFF.

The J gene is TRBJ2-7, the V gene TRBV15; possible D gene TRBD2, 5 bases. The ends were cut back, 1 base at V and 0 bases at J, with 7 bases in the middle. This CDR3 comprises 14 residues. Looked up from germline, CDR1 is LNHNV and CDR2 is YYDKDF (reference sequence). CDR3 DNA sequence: TGTGCCACCAGCAGAGCCCTAGCCTCCTACGAGCAGTACTTC. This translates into CATSRALASYEQYF.

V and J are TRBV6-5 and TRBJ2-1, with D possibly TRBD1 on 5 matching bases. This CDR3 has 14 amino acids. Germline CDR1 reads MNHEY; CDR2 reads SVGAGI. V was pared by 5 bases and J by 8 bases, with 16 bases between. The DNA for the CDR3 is TGTGCCAGCAGTAAACGACCAGGGATCTATGAGCAGTTCTTC. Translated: CASSKRPGIYEQFF.

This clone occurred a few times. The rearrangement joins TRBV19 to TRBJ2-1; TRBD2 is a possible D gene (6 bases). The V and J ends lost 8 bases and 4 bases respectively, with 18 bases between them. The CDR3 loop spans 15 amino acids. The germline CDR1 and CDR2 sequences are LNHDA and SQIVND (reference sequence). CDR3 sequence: CASRSGREDYNEQFF. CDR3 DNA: TGTGCCAGTCGGTCGGGAAGGGAGGATTACAATGAGCAGTTCTTC.

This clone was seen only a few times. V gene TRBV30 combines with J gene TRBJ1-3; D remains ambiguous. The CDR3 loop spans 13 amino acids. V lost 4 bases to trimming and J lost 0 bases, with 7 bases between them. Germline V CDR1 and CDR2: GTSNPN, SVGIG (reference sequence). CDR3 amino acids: CAWNSYSGNTIYF. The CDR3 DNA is TGTGCCTGGAACAGCTACTCTGGAAACACCATATATTTT.

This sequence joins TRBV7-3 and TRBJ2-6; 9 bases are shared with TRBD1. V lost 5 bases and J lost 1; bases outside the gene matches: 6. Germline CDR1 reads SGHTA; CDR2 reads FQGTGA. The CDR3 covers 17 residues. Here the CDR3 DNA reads TGTGCCAGCAGCCTTCTTGGGACAGGGTCTGGGGCCAACGTCCTGACTTTC. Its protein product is CASSLLGTGSGANVLTF.